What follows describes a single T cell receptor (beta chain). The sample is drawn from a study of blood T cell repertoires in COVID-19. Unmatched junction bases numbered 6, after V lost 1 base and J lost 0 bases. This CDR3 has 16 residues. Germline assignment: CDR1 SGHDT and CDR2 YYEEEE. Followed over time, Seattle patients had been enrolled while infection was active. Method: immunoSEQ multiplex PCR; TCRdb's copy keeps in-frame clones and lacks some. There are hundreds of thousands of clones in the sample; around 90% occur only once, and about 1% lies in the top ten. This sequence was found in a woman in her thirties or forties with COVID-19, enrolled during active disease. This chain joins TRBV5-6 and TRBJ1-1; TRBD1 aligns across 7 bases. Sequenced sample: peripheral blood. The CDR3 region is CASSLFKGAVNTEAFF. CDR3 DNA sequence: TGTGCCAGCAGCTTGTTTAAGGGGGCCGTGAACACTGAAGCTTTCTTT.